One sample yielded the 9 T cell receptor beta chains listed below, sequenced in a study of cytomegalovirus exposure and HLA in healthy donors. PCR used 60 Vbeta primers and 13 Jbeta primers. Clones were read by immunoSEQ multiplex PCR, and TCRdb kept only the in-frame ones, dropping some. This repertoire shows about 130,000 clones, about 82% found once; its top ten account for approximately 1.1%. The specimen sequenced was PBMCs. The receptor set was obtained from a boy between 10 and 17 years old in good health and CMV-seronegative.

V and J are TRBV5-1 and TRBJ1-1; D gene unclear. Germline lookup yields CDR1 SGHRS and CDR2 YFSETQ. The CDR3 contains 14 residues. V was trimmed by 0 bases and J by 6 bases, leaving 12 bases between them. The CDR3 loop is CASSLGRERAEAFF. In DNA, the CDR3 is TGCGCCAGCAGCTTGGGGAGGGAGAGAGCTGAAGCTTTCTTT.

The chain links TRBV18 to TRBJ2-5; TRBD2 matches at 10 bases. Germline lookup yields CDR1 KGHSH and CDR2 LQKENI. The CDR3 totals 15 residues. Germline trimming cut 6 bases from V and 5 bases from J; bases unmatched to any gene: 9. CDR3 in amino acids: CASSSSLAGAETQYF. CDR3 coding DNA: TGTGCCAGCTCGTCAAGCCTAGCGGGAGCGGAGACCCAGTACTTC.

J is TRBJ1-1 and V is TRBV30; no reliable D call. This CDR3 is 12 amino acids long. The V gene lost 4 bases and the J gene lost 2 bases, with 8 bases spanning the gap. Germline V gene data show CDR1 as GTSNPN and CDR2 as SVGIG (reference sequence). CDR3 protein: CAWNVLNTEAFF. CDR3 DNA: TGTGCCTGGAACGTACTTAACACTGAAGCTTTCTTT. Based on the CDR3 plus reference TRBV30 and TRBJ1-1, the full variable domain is SQTIHQWPATLVQPVGSPLSLECTVEGTSNPNLYWYRQAAGRGLQLLFYSVGIGQISSEVPQNLSASRPQDRQFILSSKKLLLSDSGFYLCAWNVLNTEAFFGQGTRLTVV.

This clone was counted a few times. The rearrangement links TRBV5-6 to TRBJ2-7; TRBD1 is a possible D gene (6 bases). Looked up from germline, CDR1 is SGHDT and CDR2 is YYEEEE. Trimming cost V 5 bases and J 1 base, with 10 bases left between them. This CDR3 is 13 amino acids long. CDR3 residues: CASSPQGSYEQYF. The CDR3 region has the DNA TGTGCCAGCAGTCCCCAGGGGTCCTACGAGCAGTACTTC.

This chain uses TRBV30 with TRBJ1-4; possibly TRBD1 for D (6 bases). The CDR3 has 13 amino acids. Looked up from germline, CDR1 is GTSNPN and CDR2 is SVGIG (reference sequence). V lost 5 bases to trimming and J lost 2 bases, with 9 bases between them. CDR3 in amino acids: CAWAQGTNEKLFF. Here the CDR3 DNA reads TGTGCCTGGGCTCAGGGGACTAATGAAAAACTGTTTTTT.

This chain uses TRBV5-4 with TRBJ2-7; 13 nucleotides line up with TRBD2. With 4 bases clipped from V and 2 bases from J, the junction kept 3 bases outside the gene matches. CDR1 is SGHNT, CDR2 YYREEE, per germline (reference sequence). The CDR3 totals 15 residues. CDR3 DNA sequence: TGTGCCAGCAGCGACGGACTAGCGGGAGCCTACGAGCAGTACTTC. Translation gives CASSDGLAGAYEQYF. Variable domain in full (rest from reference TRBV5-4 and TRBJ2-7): ETGVTQSPTHLIKTRGQQVTLRCSSQSGHNTVSWYQQALGQGPQFIFQYYREEENGRGNFPPRFSGLQFPNYSSELNVNALELDDSALYLCASSDGLAGAYEQYFGPGTRLTVT.

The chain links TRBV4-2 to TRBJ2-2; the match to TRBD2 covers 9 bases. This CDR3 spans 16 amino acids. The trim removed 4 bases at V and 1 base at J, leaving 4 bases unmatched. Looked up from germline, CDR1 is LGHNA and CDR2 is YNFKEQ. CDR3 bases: TGTGCCAGCAGCCCCTCACTAGCGGGGAACACCGGGGAGCTGTTTTTT. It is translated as CASSPSLAGNTGELFF.

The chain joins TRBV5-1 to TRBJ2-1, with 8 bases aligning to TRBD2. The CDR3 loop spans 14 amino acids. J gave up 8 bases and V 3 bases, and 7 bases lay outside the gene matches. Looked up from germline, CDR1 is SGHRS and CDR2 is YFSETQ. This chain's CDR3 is CASSSQVTSDEQFF. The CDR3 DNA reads TGCGCCAGCAGCTCTCAGGTGACTAGCGATGAGCAGTTCTTC.

Here the CDR3 reads CASSLTPGLAGRGEQFF. DNA of the CDR3: TGTGCCAGCAGTCTTACACCGGGACTAGCGGGACGGGGTGAGCAGTTCTTC. This chain uses TRBV6-4 with TRBJ2-1; TRBD2 matches 13 bases. J was trimmed by 9 bases and V by 5 bases; bases with no gene match: 13. This CDR3 has 17 amino acids. Germline CDR1 reads MRHNA; CDR2 reads SNTAGT.